These T cell receptor beta chains were read from a single sample in a study of blood T cell repertoires in COVID-19. TCRdb's table, derived via immunoSEQ multiplex PCR, lists solely in-frame clones and lacks some. The repertoire holds roughly 260,000 clones, with about 91% as singletons. The specimen was peripheral blood. The receptors come from a person in their late teens or twenties with COVID-19, enrolled during active disease. The CDR3 runs from the conserved cysteine through the conserved F or W. The order of the fields is clone size, V gene, J gene, D gene, CDR3 protein, CDR3 DNA. D genes are given only for firm matches. Clone sizes are given selectively: once, few, many, or a class where the clone is expanded.

clone_size: .; v_call: TRBV2; j_call: TRBJ1-5; d_call: .; cdr3_aa: CASRRASSQPQHF; cdr3_nt: TGTGCCAGCAGGAGGGCCAGTTCTCAGCCCCAGCATTTT
clone_size: .; v_call: TRBV5-1; j_call: TRBJ2-3; d_call: TRBD1; cdr3_aa: CASSLTGVADTQYF; cdr3_nt: TGCGCCAGCAGCTTGACAGGGGTGGCGGATACGCAGTATTTT
clone_size: .; v_call: TRBV6-4; j_call: TRBJ2-2; d_call: TRBD2; cdr3_aa: CASSDSGSTGELFF; cdr3_nt: TGTGCCAGCAGTGACAGCGGGAGCACCGGGGAGCTGTTTTTT
clone_size: .; v_call: TRBV2; j_call: TRBJ1-5; d_call: .; cdr3_aa: CASRKGPNQPQHF; cdr3_nt: TGTGCCAGCAGGAAGGGGCCCAATCAGCCCCAGCATTTT
clone_size: .; v_call: TRBV7-9; j_call: TRBJ2-2; d_call: TRBD2; cdr3_aa: CASSLSGGSNTGELFF; cdr3_nt: TGTGCCAGCAGCCTCTCGGGAGGGTCGAACACCGGGGAGCTGTTTTTT
clone_size: .; v_call: TRBV28; j_call: TRBJ1-2; d_call: .; cdr3_aa: CASSPGTNYGYTF; cdr3_nt: TGTGCCAGCAGCCCTGGCACTAACTATGGCTACACCTTC
clone_size: once; v_call: TRBV19; j_call: TRBJ2-7; d_call: TRBD2; cdr3_aa: CASSKLAGGVSEQYF; cdr3_nt: TGTGCCAGTAGTAAACTAGCGGGCGGTGTCTCCGAGCAGTACTTC
clone_size: .; v_call: TRBV18; j_call: TRBJ2-7; d_call: TRBD2; cdr3_aa: CASSPRGLAGDEQYF; cdr3_nt: TGTGCCAGCTCACCCCGGGGACTAGCGGGAGACGAGCAGTACTTC
clone_size: .; v_call: TRBV27; j_call: TRBJ1-2; d_call: .; cdr3_aa: CASSTSDSLVYGYTF; cdr3_nt: TGTGCCAGCAGTACCTCGGACAGCCTAGTCTATGGCTACACCTTC
clone_size: .; v_call: TRBV24-1; j_call: TRBJ2-7; d_call: .; cdr3_aa: CATSKGGTDSYEQYF; cdr3_nt: TGTGCCACCAGTAAAGGGGGGACAGATTCCTACGAGCAGTACTTC
clone_size: .; v_call: TRBV9; j_call: TRBJ2-5; d_call: TRBD1; cdr3_aa: CASSVQGAIETQYF; cdr3_nt: TGTGCCAGCAGCGTACAGGGGGCTATAGAGACCCAGTACTTC
clone_size: .; v_call: TRBV19; j_call: TRBJ1-1; d_call: TRBD1; cdr3_aa: CASSFGQGEAFF; cdr3_nt: TGTGCCAGTAGTTTCGGACAGGGGGAAGCTTTCTTT
clone_size: .; v_call: TRBV9; j_call: TRBJ1-1; d_call: .; cdr3_aa: CASSVGGDTEAFF; cdr3_nt: TGTGCCAGCAGCGTAGGGGGGGACACTGAAGCTTTCTTT
clone_size: .; v_call: TRBV10-3; j_call: TRBJ2-6; d_call: .; cdr3_aa: CAIGVGLTPFGANVLTF; cdr3_nt: TGTGCCATCGGAGTAGGACTAACTCCCTTTGGGGCCAACGTCCTGACTTTC
clone_size: .; v_call: TRBV29-1; j_call: TRBJ1-3; d_call: .; cdr3_aa: CSVGGSGNTIYF; cdr3_nt: TGCAGCGTTGGCGGGTCTGGAAACACCATATATTTT
clone_size: .; v_call: TRBV5-1; j_call: TRBJ1-1; d_call: .; cdr3_aa: CASSTPAGKWTEAFF; cdr3_nt: TGCGCCAGCAGCACACCCGCGGGGAAGTGGACTGAAGCTTTCTTT
clone_size: .; v_call: TRBV7-8; j_call: TRBJ2-6; d_call: .; cdr3_aa: CASRESLFSSGANVLTF; cdr3_nt: TGTGCCAGCAGAGAGAGTCTTTTTTCGTCTGGGGCCAACGTCCTGACTTTC
clone_size: .; v_call: TRBV27; j_call: TRBJ2-1; d_call: .; cdr3_aa: CASSLSVAFNEQFF; cdr3_nt: TGTGCCAGCAGTTTATCGGTGGCTTTCAATGAGCAGTTCTTC
clone_size: .; v_call: TRBV13; j_call: TRBJ1-2; d_call: .; cdr3_aa: CASSSGEGYGYTF; cdr3_nt: TGTGCCAGCAGCTCAGGGGAGGGCTATGGCTACACCTTC
clone_size: .; v_call: TRBV11-2; j_call: TRBJ2-2; d_call: TRBD2; cdr3_aa: CASSPWTSGNAGELFF; cdr3_nt: TGTGCCAGCAGCCCATGGACTAGCGGGAATGCCGGGGAGCTGTTTTTT
clone_size: .; v_call: TRBV25-1; j_call: TRBJ2-2; d_call: TRBD2; cdr3_aa: CASSDGKRGNTGELFF; cdr3_nt: TGTGCCAGCAGTGATGGCAAGCGGGGAAACACCGGGGAGCTGTTTTTT
clone_size: .; v_call: TRBV5-1; j_call: TRBJ2-3; d_call: TRBD2; cdr3_aa: CASSLKLASSTDTQYF; cdr3_nt: TGCGCCAGCAGTTTAAAACTAGCGTCTAGCACAGATACGCAGTATTTT
clone_size: once; v_call: TRBV5-6; j_call: TRBJ2-6; d_call: .; cdr3_aa: CASAGSGANVLTF; cdr3_nt: TGTGCCAGTGCGGGGTCTGGGGCCAACGTCCTGACTTTC
clone_size: .; v_call: TRBV5-1; j_call: TRBJ2-7; d_call: .; cdr3_aa: CASSLVASASYEQYF; cdr3_nt: TGCGCCAGCAGCTTGGTGGCTAGCGCCTCCTACGAGCAGTACTTC
clone_size: .; v_call: TRBV7-9; j_call: TRBJ2-7; d_call: .; cdr3_aa: CASSPEQGAYEQYF; cdr3_nt: TGTGCCAGCAGCCCGGAACAGGGAGCCTACGAGCAGTACTTC
clone_size: .; v_call: TRBV24-1; j_call: TRBJ2-1; d_call: TRBD1; cdr3_aa: CATSETTGGKDPYNEQFF; cdr3_nt: TGTGCCACCAGCGAGACGACAGGGGGAAAAGACCCCTACAATGAGCAGTTCTTC
clone_size: .; v_call: TRBV28; j_call: TRBJ2-1; d_call: TRBD2; cdr3_aa: CASSRGRLNNEQFF; cdr3_nt: TGTGCCAGCAGCCGCGGGAGGCTAAACAATGAGCAGTTCTTC
clone_size: .; v_call: TRBV4-1; j_call: TRBJ1-1; d_call: TRBD1; cdr3_aa: CASSQTPTGSEAFF; cdr3_nt: TGCGCCAGCAGCCAAACTCCGACAGGGTCGGAAGCTTTCTTT
clone_size: .; v_call: TRBV7-9; j_call: TRBJ1-5; d_call: TRBD1; cdr3_aa: CASTTGQTNQPQHF; cdr3_nt: TGTGCCAGCACCACGGGACAGACCAATCAGCCCCAGCATTTT
clone_size: .; v_call: TRBV7-2; j_call: TRBJ2-7; d_call: .; cdr3_aa: CASSSRTRGTEQYF; cdr3_nt: TGTGCCAGCAGCTCCCGGACTCGGGGGACCGAGCAGTACTTC
clone_size: .; v_call: TRBV6-2/TRBV6-3; j_call: TRBJ2-7; d_call: .; cdr3_aa: CASSWGQPRPINEQYF; cdr3_nt: TGTGCCAGCAGTTGGGGCCAACCTCGTCCTATTAACGAGCAGTACTTC
clone_size: .; v_call: TRBV5-4; j_call: TRBJ2-5; d_call: TRBD1; cdr3_aa: CASSRQGGETQYF; cdr3_nt: TGTGCCAGCTCACGACAGGGGGGTGAGACCCAGTACTTC
clone_size: .; v_call: TRBV13; j_call: TRBJ2-1; d_call: TRBD2; cdr3_aa: CASSFRTSGSYEQFF; cdr3_nt: TGTGCCAGCAGCTTCCGGACTAGCGGGAGCTATGAGCAGTTCTTC
clone_size: .; v_call: TRBV19; j_call: TRBJ2-1; d_call: .; cdr3_aa: CASSMTGENEQFF; cdr3_nt: TGTGCCAGTAGTATGACGGGAGAAAATGAGCAGTTCTTC
clone_size: once; v_call: TRBV5-5; j_call: TRBJ2-7; d_call: .; cdr3_aa: CASSLAGTPQREYF; cdr3_nt: TGTGCCAGCAGCTTGGCCGGGACACCCCAACGGGAGTACTTC
clone_size: once; v_call: TRBV27; j_call: TRBJ2-1; d_call: .; cdr3_aa: CASSSIVTFNEQFF; cdr3_nt: TGTGCCAGCAGTTCCATAGTCACTTTCAATGAGCAGTTCTTC
clone_size: .; v_call: TRBV10-3; j_call: TRBJ2-2; d_call: .; cdr3_aa: CAIGGLYTGELFF; cdr3_nt: TGTGCCATCGGGGGACTCTACACCGGGGAGCTGTTTTTT